Following are 9 T cell receptor beta chains from one sample sequenced in a study of radiation and T cells in renal cell carcinoma. Sequencing used immunoSEQ multiplex PCR; TCRdb keeps in-frame clones, though not all of them. The data contain around 16,000 clones, 45% to 70% of them singletons. Treatment: treatment-naive control, cytoreductive nephrectomy. The specimen comprised tumor tissue, sampled from a patient whose treatment was nephrectomy without radiotherapy. These receptors were taken from a man in his fifties or sixties with renal cell carcinoma.

The chain has TRBV5-1 and TRBJ2-3; D gene ambiguous. The CDR3 extends over 17 amino acids. From germline, CDR1 is SGHRS and CDR2 YFSETQ. The V end was cut by 0 bases, the J end by 0 bases, with 14 bases between. CDR3 sequence: CASSLAFGRSSTDTQYF. The DNA for the CDR3 is TGCGCCAGCAGCTTGGCCTTCGGCCGCTCTAGCACAGATACGCAGTATTTT.

The chain uses TRBV4-3 and TRBJ1-4, with D possibly TRBD1 on 6 matching bases. The germline gives CDR1 LGHNA, CDR2 YSLEER. The CDR3 extends over 17 amino acids. The germline V and J ends were trimmed by 0 bases and 8 bases, with 19 bases remaining between them. The CDR3 is CASSQDRGTADGEKLFF. The CDR3 DNA reads TGCGCCAGCAGCCAAGACAGGGGAACAGCCGATGGCGAAAAACTGTTTTTT.

In this sample, this clone turned up once. This chain connects TRBV10-3 to TRBJ2-3; TRBD1 matches 7 bases. CDR3 length equals 14 residues. The trim removed 2 bases at V and 4 bases at J, leaving 3 bases unmatched. Germline CDR1 is ENHRY and CDR2 is SYGVKD. CDR3 DNA sequence: TGTGCCATCAGTGAGGAACAGGGGCCAGATACGCAGTATTTT. Its protein is CAISEEQGPDTQYF.

The rearrangement links TRBV30 to TRBJ1-1, with a possible D match to TRBD1 (6 bases). The CDR3 runs to 14 residues. Trimming took off 2 bases at V and 1 base at J, with 11 bases between the two ends. CDR1 and CDR2 from the germline V gene are GTSNPN and SVGIG (reference sequence). CDR3 amino acids: CAWSMWTANTEAFF. The CDR3 DNA follows: TGTGCCTGGAGTATGTGGACAGCGAACACTGAAGCTTTCTTT.

The gene calls are TRBV18 and TRBJ2-6, with D possibly matching TRBD1 (6 bases). V was shortened by 1 base and J by 0 bases, with 16 bases between the two germline ends. CDR1 and CDR2 from the germline V gene are KGHSH and LQKENI. The CDR3 runs 19 residues. In DNA form, the CDR3 reads TGTGCCAGCTCACCACTCCTCCAGGGGTCGCACTCTGGGGCCAACGTCCTGACTTTC. Translating it yields CASSPLLQGSHSGANVLTF. The full variable domain, rest sourced from reference TRBV18 and TRBJ2-6, is NAGVMQNPRHLVRRRGQEARLRCSPMKGHSHVYWYRQLPEEGLKFMVYLQKENIIDESGMPKERFSAEFPKEGPSILRIQQVVRGDSAAYFCASSPLLQGSHSGANVLTFGAGSRLTVL.

This clone was counted only a few times. The genes are TRBV9 and TRBJ2-3; D call uncertain. Germline values: CDR1 SGDLS, CDR2 YYNGEE. This CDR3 is 13 amino acids long. The germline V and J ends were trimmed by 3 bases and 2 bases, with 7 bases remaining between them. The CDR3 region is CASSAYNTDTQYF. The CDR3 DNA reads as TGTGCCAGCAGCGCCTACAACACAGATACGCAGTATTTT.

Only one count was recorded for this clone. This chain uses TRBV5-4 with TRBJ2-1, with D unclear. CDR1 and CDR2 from the germline V gene are SGHNT and YYREEE (reference sequence). V gave up 1 base and J gave up 8 bases, with 10 bases separating them. The CDR3 extends over 13 amino acids. CDR3 nucleotide sequence: TGTGCCAGCAGCTTGCCTAAGGTGGATGAGCAGTTCTTC. It codes for CASSLPKVDEQFF.

The V gene is TRBV29-1, the J gene TRBJ1-1; no reliable D call. The CDR3 is made up of 12 amino acids. The V end was cut by 4 bases, the J end by 7 bases, with 13 bases between. From germline, CDR1 is SQVTM and CDR2 ANQGSEA. CDR3 in amino acids: CSVVRPPGEAFF. The CDR3 nucleotides are TGCAGCGTTGTTAGACCACCGGGTGAAGCTTTCTTT.

As to this clone: Compared with germline, one end of the junction differs, possibly owing to a read error. The genes are TRBV18 and TRBJ2-5, with D tentatively TRBD1 or TRBD2 (6 bases each). There are 14 residues in the CDR3. Germline values: CDR1 KGHSH, CDR2 LQKENI. The CDR3 nucleotides read TGTGCCAGCTCAACACCGTCGGGGGCGGAGACCCAGTACTTC. Translated: CASSTPSGAETQYF. Looking up the rest from reference TRBV18 and TRBJ2-5 gives the full variable domain: NAGVMQNPRHLVRRRGQEARLRCSPMKGHSHVYWYRQLPEEGLKFMVYLQKENIIDESGMPKERFSAEFPKEGPSILRIQQVVRGDSAAYFCASSTPSGAETQYFGPGTRLLVL.